This T cell receptor beta chain was observed in a study of beta chain features in type 1 diabetes. Across the whole study: Cell yields, age and gender were similar between patients and healthy donors. General study findings and limits: TCRB CDR3s were moderately but significantly shorter in Type 1 diabetes patients in all four CD4+ subsets.

Expressed TCRB transcripts were sequenced after all isolated RNA was converted to cDNA. Some clones are missing from TCRdb's copy, which holds only in-frame ones; the method was immunoSEQ multiplex PCR. The sample records 100,000 to 150,000 clones, 15% to 20% being singletons. V was clipped by 8 bases and J by 3 bases, with 13 bases between them. The CDR3 has 13 amino acids. Germline V gives CDR1 MDHEN, CDR2 SYDVKM. In its sample, this clone was seen a few times. Its cognate antigen is unknown. Source material: central memory CD4+ T cells from blood. This TCR derives from a young man with type 1 diabetes. J is TRBJ1-2 and V is TRBV28; a possible D gene is TRBD1 (5 bases). CDR3 protein: CASSKGTYYGYTF. CDR3 DNA sequence: TGTGCCAGCTCGAAGGGGACGTACTATGGCTACACCTTC.